The TCR beta chain described here comes from a study of CD8+CD57+ T cells in acquired aplastic anemia (dated by TCRdb to the late 2010s). General notes on the study: DNA extracted from sorted CD4+ and CD8+ cells had a mean of roughly 3.4 ug, with a range of 0.2 to 27.4 ug. For healthy donor samples, the average read count was around 9.8 million for CD4+ cells and 11.0 million for CD8+ cells. What the work shows at the level of the full study, not this receptor alone: About 28 CD8+ CDR3 sequences were found in both patients and controls but appeared to be highly expressed in patients and within the immunodominant clones of the patients. Patients and healthy controls showed no significant difference in CD8+ Simpson's diversity (P=0.060).

Profiling of TCR beta VDJ combinations and CDR3 sequences used genomic DNA as the template. An Illumina HiSeq 2000 was the platform used for TCR repertoire sequencing. For the original study's pipeline: Repertoire assessment relied on Simpson's diversity index, CDR3 size and DJ length profiles, and TRBV/TRBJ rearrangement plots. The immunodominant clone was defined as the most abundant DNA sequence in deep sequencing data. CDR3 amino acid sequences were checked for sharing across subjects and were also compared against the VDJdb database and published repertoires. Using fastp at Q25 and MiXCR, TCRdb reprocessed the public reads and kept productive beta chains. Every entry covers one CDR3 protein and lists the most common genes and DNA from its rows. These V and J calls derive from TCRdb rather than the authors' analysis. The sample table shows more than 100,000 distinct CDR3 sequences, and 35% to 50% are seen once. Around 8.4% of the sample is taken by the ten largest.

The study deep-sequenced TCR repertoires of sorted CD4+ and CD8+ blood T cells from severe aplastic anemia patients and healthy subjects. Ficoll-Paque density gradient centrifugation was used to isolate peripheral blood mononuclear cells. Before DNA was extracted, CD4+ and CD8+ T cells were sorted using either FACS or magnetic beads. As concerns this clonotype: The clone's antigen remains unknown. A much larger clone sits a single nucleotide away, making a read error possible.

The sample taken for sequencing was sorted CD4+, CD8+, or CD8+CD57+ T cells (not recorded which) from PBMCs. This clonotype originated in a human donor in good health, serving as a control.

The CDR3: CSARDGREATYNEQLF. The base sequence is TGCAGTGCTAGAGATGGGCGGGAGGCAACCTACAATGAGCAGCTCTTC. The V gene is TRBV20-1 and the J gene is TRBJ2-1; 8 junctional bases match TRBD2. Looking up the germline V gene (reference sequence) yields CDR1 DFQATT and CDR2 SNEGSKA. The CDR3 measures 16 amino acids from cysteine to phenylalanine. Left in the record is the CDR3 DNA by itself, 48 bases read in frame from the first base.